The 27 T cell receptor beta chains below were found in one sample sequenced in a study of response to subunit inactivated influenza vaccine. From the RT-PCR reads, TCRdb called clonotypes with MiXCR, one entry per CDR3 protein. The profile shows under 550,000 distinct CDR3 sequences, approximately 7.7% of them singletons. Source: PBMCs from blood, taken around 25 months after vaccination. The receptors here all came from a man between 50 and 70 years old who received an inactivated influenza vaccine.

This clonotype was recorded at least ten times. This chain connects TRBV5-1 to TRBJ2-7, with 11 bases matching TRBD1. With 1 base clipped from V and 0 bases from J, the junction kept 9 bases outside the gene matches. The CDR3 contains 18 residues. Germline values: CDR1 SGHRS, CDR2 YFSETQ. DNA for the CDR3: TGCGCCAGCAGCTTGTGGGCCTCGGGACAGGGGGTCTCCTACGAGCAGTACTTC. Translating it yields CASSLWASGQGVSYEQYF.

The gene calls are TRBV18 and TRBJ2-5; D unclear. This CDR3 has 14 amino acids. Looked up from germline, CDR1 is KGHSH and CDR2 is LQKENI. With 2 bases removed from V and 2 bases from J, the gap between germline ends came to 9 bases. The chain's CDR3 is CASSPTRNQETQYF. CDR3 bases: TGTGCCAGCTCACCAACCAGAAATCAAGAGACCCAGTACTTC.

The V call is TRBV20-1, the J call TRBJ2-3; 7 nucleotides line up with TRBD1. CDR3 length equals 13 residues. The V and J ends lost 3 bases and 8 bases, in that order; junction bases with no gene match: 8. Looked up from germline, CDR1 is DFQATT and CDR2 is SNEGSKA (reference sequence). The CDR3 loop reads CSASGTAMSTQYF. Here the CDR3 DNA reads TGCAGTGCTAGTGGGACAGCAATGAGTACGCAGTATTTT.

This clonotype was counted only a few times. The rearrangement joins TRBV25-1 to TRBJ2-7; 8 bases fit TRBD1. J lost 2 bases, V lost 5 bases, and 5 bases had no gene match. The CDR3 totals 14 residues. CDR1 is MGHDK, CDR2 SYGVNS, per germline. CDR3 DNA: TGTGCCAGCAGTTGGACAGGGAGAGCCTACGAGCAGTACTTC. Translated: CASSWTGRAYEQYF.

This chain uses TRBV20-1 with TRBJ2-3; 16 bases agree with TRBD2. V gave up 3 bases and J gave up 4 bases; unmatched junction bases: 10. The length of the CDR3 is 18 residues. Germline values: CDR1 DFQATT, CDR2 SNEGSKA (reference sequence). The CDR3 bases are TGCAGTGCTAGCCCCCCGGGACTAGCGGGAGGGCCCGCAGATACGCAGTATTTT. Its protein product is CSASPPGLAGGPADTQYF.

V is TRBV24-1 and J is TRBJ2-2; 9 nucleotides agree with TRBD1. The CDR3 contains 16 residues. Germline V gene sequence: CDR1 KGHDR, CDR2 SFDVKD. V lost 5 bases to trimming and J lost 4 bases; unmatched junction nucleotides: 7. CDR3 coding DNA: TGTGCCACCAGTGCCTCGGGACAGGGAATCACCGGGGAGCTGTTTTTT. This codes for CATSASGQGITGELFF.

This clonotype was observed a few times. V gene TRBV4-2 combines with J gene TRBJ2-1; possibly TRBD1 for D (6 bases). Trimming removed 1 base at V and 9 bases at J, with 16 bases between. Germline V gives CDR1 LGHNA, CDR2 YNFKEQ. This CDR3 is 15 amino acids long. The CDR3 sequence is CASSQAQGKASEQFF. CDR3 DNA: TGTGCCAGCAGCCAAGCGCAGGGGAAGGCTAGTGAGCAGTTCTTC.

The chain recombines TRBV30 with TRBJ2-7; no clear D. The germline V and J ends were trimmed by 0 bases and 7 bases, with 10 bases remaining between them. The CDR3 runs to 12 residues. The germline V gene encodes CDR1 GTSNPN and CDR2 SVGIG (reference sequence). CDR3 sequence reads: CAWSVSVGEQYF. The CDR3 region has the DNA TGTGCCTGGAGTGTATCCGTCGGGGAGCAGTACTTC.

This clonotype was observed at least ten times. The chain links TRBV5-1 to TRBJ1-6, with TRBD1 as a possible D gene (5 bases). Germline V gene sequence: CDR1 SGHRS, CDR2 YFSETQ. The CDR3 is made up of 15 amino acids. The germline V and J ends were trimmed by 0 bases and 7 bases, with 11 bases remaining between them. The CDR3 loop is CASSLGGGANSPLHF. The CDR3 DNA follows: TGCGCCAGCAGCTTGGGGGGAGGGGCGAATTCACCCCTCCACTTT.

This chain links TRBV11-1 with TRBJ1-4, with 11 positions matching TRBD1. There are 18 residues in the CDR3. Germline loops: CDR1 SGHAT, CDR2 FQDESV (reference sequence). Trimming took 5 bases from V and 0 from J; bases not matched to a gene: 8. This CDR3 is CASSKYRTGGSTNEKLFF. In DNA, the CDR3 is TGTGCCAGCAGCAAATACCGGACAGGGGGCTCAACTAATGAAAAACTGTTTTTT.

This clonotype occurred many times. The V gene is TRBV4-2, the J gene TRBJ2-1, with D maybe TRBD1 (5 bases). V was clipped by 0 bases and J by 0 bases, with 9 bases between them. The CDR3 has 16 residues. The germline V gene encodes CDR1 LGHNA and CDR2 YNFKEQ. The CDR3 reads CASSQETASSYNEQFF. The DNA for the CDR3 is TGTGCCAGCAGCCAAGAGACAGCTAGCTCCTACAATGAGCAGTTCTTC.

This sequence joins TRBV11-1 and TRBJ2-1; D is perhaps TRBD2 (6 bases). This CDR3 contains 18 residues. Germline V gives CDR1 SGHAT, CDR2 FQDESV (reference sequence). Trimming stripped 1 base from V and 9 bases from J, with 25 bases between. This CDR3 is CASSLVGIAETISFEQFF. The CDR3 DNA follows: TGTGCCAGCAGCTTAGTCGGGATAGCGGAGACTATATCGTTTGAGCAGTTCTTC.

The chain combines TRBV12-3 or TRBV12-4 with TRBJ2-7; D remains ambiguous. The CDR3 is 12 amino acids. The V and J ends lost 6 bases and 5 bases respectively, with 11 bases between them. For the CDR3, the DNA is TGTGCCAGCAGCCCAGGAGCAGACGAGCAGTACTTC. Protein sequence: CASSPGADEQYF.

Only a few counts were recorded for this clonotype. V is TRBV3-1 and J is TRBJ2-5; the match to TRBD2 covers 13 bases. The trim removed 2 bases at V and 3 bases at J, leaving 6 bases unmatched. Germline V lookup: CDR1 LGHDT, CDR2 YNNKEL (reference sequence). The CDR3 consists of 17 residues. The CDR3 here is CASSQPQGTSGKETQYF. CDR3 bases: TGTGCCAGCAGCCAACCTCAAGGGACTAGCGGGAAAGAGACCCAGTACTTC.

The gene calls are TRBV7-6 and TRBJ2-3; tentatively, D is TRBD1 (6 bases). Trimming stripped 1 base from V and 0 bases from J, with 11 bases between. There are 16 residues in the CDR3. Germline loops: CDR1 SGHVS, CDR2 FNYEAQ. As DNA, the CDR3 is TGTGCCAGCAGCTTAGTACAGGGTTCTAGCACAGATACGCAGTATTTT. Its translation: CASSLVQGSSTDTQYF. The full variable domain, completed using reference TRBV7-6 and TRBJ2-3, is GAGVSQSPRYKVTKRGQDVALRCDPISGHVSLYWYRQALGQGPEFLTYFNYEAQQDKSGLPNDRFSAERPEGSISTLTIQRTEQRDSAMYRCASSLVQGSSTDTQYFGPGTRLTVL.

The CDR3: CASSLTPDRGREQYF. The CDR3 DNA reads TGTGCCAGCAGCCTGACTCCGGACAGGGGGCGCGAGCAGTACTTC. The V gene is TRBV11-2, the J gene TRBJ2-7; 11 bases are shared with TRBD1. The CDR3 has 15 residues. V lost 5 bases, J lost 6 bases, and 9 bases stayed unmatched. CDR1 SGHAT and CDR2 FQNNGV come from the germline V gene.

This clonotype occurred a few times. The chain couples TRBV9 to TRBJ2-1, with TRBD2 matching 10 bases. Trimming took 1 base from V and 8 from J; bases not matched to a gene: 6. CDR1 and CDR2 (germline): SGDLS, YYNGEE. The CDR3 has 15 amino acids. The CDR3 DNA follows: TGTGCCAGCAGCGTACTAGCGGGGGCCTCGGATGAGCAGTTCTTC. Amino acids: CASSVLAGASDEQFF.

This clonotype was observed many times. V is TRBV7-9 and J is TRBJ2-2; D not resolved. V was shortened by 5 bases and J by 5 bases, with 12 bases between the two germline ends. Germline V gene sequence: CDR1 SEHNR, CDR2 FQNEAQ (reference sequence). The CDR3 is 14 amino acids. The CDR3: CASSRIQGTGELFF. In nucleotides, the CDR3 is TGTGCCAGCAGCAGAATCCAAGGGACCGGGGAGCTGTTTTTT.

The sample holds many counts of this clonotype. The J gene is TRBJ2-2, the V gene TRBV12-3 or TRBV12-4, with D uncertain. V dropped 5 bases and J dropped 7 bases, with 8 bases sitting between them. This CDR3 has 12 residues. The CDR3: CASSPEIGELFF. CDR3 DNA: TGTGCCAGCAGTCCCGAGATCGGGGAGCTGTTTTTT.

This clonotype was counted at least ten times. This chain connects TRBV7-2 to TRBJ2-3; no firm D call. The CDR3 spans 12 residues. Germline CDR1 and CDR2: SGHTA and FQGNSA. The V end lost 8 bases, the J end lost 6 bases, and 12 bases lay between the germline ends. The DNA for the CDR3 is TGTGCCAGCGCCAAGTACACGGATACGCAGTATTTT. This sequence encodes CASAKYTDTQYF.

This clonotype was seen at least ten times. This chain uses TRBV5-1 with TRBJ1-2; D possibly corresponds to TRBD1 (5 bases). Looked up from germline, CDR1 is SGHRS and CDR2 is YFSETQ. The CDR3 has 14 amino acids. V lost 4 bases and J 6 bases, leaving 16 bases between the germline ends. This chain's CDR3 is CASSAEGRSDGYTF. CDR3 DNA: TGCGCCAGCAGCGCGGAGGGGCGATCCGATGGCTACACCTTC.

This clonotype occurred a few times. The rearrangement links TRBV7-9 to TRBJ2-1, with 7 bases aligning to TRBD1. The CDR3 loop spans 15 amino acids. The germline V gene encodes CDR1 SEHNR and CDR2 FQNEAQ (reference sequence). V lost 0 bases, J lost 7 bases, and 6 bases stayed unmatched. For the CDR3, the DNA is TGTGCCAGCAGCTTAGCAGGGGGCTTTAGTAATGAGCAGTTCTTC. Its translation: CASSLAGGFSNEQFF. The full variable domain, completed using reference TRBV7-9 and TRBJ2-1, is DTGVSQNPRHKITKRGQNVTFRCDPISEHNRLYWYRQTLGQGPEFLTYFQNEAQLEKSRLLSDRFSAERPKGSFSTLEIQRTEQGDSAMYLCASSLAGGFSNEQFFGPGTRLTVL.

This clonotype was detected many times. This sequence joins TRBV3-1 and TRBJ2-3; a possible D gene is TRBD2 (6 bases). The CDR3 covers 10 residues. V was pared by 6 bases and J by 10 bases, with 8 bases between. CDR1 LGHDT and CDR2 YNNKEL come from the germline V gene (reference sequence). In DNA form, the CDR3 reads TGTGCCAGCAGGGGGGGAGCGCAGTATTTT. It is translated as CASRGGAQYF.

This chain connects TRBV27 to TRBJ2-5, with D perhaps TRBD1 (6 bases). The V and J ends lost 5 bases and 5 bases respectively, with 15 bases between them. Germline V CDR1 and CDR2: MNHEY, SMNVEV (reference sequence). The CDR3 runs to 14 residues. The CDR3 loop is CASSRLQGWETQYF. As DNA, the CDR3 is TGTGCCAGCAGTCGCTTACAGGGATGGGAGACCCAGTACTTC.

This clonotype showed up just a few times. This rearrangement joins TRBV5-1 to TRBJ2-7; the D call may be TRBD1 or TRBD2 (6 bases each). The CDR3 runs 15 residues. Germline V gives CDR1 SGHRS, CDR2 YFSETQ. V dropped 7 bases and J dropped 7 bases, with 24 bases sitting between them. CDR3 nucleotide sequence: TGCGCCAGCTCCACAGGGACTTTTGACCATCGGGAGCAGTACTTC. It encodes CASSTGTFDHREQYF.

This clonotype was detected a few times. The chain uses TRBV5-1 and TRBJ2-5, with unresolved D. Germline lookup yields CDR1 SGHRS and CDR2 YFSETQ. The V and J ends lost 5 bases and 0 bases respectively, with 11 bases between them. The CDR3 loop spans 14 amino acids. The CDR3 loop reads CASSGGSYQETQYF. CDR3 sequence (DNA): TGCGCCAGCAGTGGCGGCTCGTACCAAGAGACCCAGTACTTC.

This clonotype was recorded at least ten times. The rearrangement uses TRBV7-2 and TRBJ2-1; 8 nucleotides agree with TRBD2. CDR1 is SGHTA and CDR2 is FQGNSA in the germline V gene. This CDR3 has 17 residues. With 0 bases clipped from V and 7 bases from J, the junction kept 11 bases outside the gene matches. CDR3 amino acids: CASSLAFPQRESNEQFF. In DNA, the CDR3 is TGTGCCAGCAGCTTAGCGTTCCCCCAGCGGGAGAGTAATGAGCAGTTCTTC.